The clone carrying this TCR beta chain was found many times. Its antigen is undetermined. These data are taken from a study of T-cell memory formation after mild COVID-19. Study background: TCR clusters were mostly confined to one donor each.

The CDR3 totals 8 residues. Study results and limitations: Clones shrinking from day 15 to 85 showed even CD4/CD8 mixes; later expanders tilted CD4+.

5'RACE primed at constant segments yielded TCR alpha and TCR beta cDNA libraries bearing sample barcodes and UMIs. TCRdb re-called the 5' RACE reads with MiXCR, one entry per CDR3 protein. The table records roughly 240,000 distinct CDR3 sequences, under 20% of them present only once. The source of this sequence is a man between 18 and 29 years old who had mild COVID-19 (a few samples of this study predate the infection). Cell type and time point are not known. The material sequenced was PBMCs or a T cell subset sorted from them (not recorded which). The chain has TRBV21-1 and TRBJ2-7. TRBV21-1 is reported as a pseudogene. The CDR3 sequence is CASSKGYF. The CDR3 DNA follows: TGTGCCAGCAGCAAAGGGTACTTC.